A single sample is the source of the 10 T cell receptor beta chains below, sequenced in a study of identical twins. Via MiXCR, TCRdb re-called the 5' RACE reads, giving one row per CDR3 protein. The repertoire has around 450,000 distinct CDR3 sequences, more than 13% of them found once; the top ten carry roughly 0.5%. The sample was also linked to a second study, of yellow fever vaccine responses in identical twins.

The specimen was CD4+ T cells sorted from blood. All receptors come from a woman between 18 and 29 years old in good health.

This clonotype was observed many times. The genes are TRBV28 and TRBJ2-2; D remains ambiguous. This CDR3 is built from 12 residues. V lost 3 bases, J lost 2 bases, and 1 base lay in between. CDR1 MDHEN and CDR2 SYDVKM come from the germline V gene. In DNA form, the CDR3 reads TGTGCCAGCAGTTTTAACACCGGGGAGCTGTTTTTT. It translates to CASSFNTGELFF.

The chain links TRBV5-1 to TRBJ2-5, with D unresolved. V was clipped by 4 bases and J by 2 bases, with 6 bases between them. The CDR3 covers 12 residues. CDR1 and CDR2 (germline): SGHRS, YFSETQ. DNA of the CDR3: TGCGCCAGCAGCATCCGACAAGAGACCCAGTACTTC. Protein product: CASSIRQETQYF.

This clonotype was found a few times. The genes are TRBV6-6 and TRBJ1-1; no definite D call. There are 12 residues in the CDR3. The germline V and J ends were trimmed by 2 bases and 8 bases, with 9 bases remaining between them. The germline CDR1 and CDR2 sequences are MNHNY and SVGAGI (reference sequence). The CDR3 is CASSYITGEAFF. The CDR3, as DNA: TGTGCCAGCAGTTACATAACGGGGGAAGCTTTCTTT.

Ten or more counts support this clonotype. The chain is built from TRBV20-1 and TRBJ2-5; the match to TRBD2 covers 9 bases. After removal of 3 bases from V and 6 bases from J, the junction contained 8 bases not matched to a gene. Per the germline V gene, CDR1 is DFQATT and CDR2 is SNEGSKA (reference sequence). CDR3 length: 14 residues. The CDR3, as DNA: TGCAGTGCTAGTCCTGGGACTAGCCGTCAGACCCAGTACTTC. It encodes CSASPGTSRQTQYF.

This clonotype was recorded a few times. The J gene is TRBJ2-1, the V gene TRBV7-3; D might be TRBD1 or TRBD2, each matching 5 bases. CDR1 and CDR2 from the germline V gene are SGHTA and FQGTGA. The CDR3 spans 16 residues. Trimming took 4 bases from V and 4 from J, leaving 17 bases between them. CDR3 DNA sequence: TGTGCCAGCAGCTCCCTGTCGGGACCGAGGTACAATGAGCAGTTCTTC. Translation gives CASSSLSGPRYNEQFF.

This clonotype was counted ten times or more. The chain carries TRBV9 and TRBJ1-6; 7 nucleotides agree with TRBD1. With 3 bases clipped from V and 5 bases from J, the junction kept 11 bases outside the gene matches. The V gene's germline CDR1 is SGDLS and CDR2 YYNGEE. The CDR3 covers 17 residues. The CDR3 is CASSADEDRSNNSPLHF. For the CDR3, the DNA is TGTGCCAGCAGCGCCGACGAGGACAGGTCGAATAATTCACCCCTCCACTTT.

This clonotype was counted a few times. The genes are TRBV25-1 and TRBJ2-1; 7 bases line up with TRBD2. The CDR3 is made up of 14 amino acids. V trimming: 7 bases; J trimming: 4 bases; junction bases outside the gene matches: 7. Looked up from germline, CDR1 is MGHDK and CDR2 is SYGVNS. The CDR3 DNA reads TGTGCCAGCACCCCTAGCGGAGCTTACAATGAGCAGTTCTTC. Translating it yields CASTPSGAYNEQFF.

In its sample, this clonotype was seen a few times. CDR3 DNA: TGCAGTGCTCCCCACCCCGGGACCACCTACAATGAGCAGTTCTTC. Its protein is CSAPHPGTTYNEQFF. The chain couples TRBV20-1 to TRBJ2-1; D is possibly TRBD1 or TRBD2 (5 bases each). Germline assignment: CDR1 DFQATT and CDR2 SNEGSKA (reference sequence). V was shortened by 5 bases and J by 2 bases, with 16 bases between the two germline ends. This CDR3 region has 15 residues.

The CDR3 bases are TGTACCTTCAGTTCATCCGGGACTAGCGGGAGGGTGGCCTACGAGCAGTACTTC. Its protein is CTFSSSGTSGRVAYEQYF. The rearrangement links TRBV2 to TRBJ2-7; 16 bases line up with TRBD2. The CDR3 totals 18 residues. Germline-derived CDR1 and CDR2 are SNHLY and FYNNEI.

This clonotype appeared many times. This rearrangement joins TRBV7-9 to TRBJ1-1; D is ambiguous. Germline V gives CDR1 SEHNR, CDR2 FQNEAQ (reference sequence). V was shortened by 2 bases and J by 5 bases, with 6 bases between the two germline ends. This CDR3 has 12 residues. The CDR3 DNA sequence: TGTGCCAGCAGCTTATTTTCGACTGAAGCTTTCTTT. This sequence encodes CASSLFSTEAFF.